This T cell receptor (beta chain) was captured in a study of blood T cell repertoires in COVID-19. This clone has only a few counts. The ends were cut back, 2 bases at V and 3 bases at J, with 12 bases in the middle. This CDR3 is built from 14 residues. Germline assignment: CDR1 SGHKS and CDR2 YYEKEE (reference sequence). Measured with immunoSEQ multiplex PCR; TCRdb has only the in-frame clones, and not every one. Among roughly 150,000 clones listed, approximately 84% were seen once. This sequence joins TRBV5-5 and TRBJ2-7; D possibly corresponds to TRBD1 (5 bases). The TCR originated in a woman older than 75 with COVID-19, enrolled during active disease. The sequenced sample consisted of peripheral blood. The CDR3 coding sequence is TGTGCCAGCAGCTTCCAGGGCCCTTTCTACGAGCAGTACTTC. As protein: CASSFQGPFYEQYF.